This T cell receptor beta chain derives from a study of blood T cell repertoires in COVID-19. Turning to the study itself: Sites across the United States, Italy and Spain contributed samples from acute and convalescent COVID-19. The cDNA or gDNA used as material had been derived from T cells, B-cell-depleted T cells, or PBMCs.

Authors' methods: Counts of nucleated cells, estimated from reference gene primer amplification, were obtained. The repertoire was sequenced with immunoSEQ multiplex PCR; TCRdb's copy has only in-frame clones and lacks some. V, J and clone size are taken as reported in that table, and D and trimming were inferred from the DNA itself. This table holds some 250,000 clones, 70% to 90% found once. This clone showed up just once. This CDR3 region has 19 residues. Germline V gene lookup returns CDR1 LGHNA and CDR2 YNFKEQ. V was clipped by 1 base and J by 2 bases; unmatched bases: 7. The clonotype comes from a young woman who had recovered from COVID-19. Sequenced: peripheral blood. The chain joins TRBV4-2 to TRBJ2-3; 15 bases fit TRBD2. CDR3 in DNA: TGTGCCAGCAGCCAAGGGAATGGACTAGCGGGGGGGCACACAGATACGCAGTATTTT. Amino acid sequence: CASSQGNGLAGGHTDTQYF.